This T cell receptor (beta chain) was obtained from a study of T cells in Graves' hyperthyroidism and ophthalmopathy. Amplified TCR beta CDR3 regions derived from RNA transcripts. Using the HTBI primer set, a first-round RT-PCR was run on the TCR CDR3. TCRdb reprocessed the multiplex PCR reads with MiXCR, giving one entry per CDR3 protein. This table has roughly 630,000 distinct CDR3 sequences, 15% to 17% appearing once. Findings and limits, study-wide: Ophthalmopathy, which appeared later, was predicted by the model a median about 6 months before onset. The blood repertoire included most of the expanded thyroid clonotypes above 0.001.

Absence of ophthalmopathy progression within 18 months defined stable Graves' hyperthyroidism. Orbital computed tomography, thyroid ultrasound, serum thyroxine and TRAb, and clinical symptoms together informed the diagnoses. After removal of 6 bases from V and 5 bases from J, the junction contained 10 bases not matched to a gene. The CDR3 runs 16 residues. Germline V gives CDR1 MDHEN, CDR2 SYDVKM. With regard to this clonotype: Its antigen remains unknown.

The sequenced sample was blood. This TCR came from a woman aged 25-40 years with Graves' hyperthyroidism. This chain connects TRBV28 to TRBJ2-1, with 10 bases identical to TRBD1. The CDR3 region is CASSSPGQGGDNEQFF. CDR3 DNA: TGTGCCAGCAGCTCCCCTGGACAGGGGGGCGACAATGAGCAGTTCTTC.